Presented here are 18 T cell receptor beta chains from one specimen sequenced in a study of T cells after yellow fever vaccination. In TCRdb, the 5' RACE reads were re-called with MiXCR into one record per CDR3 protein. Altogether approximately 26,000 distinct CDR3 sequences are present, 4.5% being singletons, with the ten largest covering about 39%. The specimen was PBMCs, either bulk or a sorted T-cell subset (CD4+, CD8+, memory, or dextramer-sorted; not recorded which), collected on the day of the yellow fever booster vaccination. The source is a man aged 18 to 30 who received the YFV17D yellow fever vaccine.

The V gene is TRBV3-1, the J gene TRBJ1-5, with TRBD1 matching 7 bases. Germline V CDR1 and CDR2: LGHDT, YNNKEL (reference sequence). This CDR3 region has 12 residues. The trim removed 4 bases at V and 6 bases at J, leaving 0 bases unmatched. Here the CDR3 reads CASSRQGQPQHF. CDR3 sequence (DNA): TGTGCCAGCAGCCGACAGGGTCAGCCCCAGCATTTT.

This clonotype was found many times. The chain links TRBV12-3 or TRBV12-4 to TRBJ2-1; no clear D. This CDR3 has 14 residues. The V end was cut by 3 bases, the J end by 8 bases, with 14 bases between. In DNA, the CDR3 is TGTGCCAGCAGTTTGGCCCCACGGACCCATGAGCAGTTCTTC. Encoded protein: CASSLAPRTHEQFF.

This clonotype has ten or more counts. This chain links TRBV7-2 with TRBJ1-5; possible D gene TRBD1, 5 bases. The germline V gene encodes CDR1 SGHTA and CDR2 FQGNSA. The V and J ends lost 3 bases and 3 bases respectively, with 12 bases between them. CDR3 length: 15 residues. For the CDR3, the DNA is TGTGCCAGCAGCTTCTTCGGGGGTTACAATCAGCCCCAGCATTTT. Translated: CASSFFGGYNQPQHF.

This clonotype is categorized as large. The chain is built from TRBV5-4 and TRBJ1-6; no reliable D call. V was trimmed by 5 bases and J by 0 bases, leaving 12 bases between them. The CDR3 is made up of 16 amino acids. The germline V gene encodes CDR1 SGHNT and CDR2 YYREEE (reference sequence). CDR3 loop: CASRAMKGSYNSPLHF. CDR3 nucleotides: TGTGCCAGCAGGGCCATGAAGGGCTCCTATAATTCACCCCTCCACTTT.

This clonotype was seen repeatedly, ten times or more. The chain carries TRBV10-3 and TRBJ2-6; D is tentatively TRBD1 or TRBD2 (5 bases each). CDR3 length equals 20 residues. Trimming took 10 bases from V and 0 from J, leaving 28 bases between them. Germline loops: CDR1 ENHRY, CDR2 SYGVKD. CDR3 coding DNA: TGTGCCAGCCTTCCCGATTGGTGGGGACGGGGCTTCTCTGGGGCCAACGTCCTGACTTTC. It codes for CASLPDWWGRGFSGANVLTF.

In its sample, this clonotype was seen many times. This chain connects TRBV6-2 or TRBV6-3 to TRBJ1-2; unclear D gene. The CDR3 extends over 14 amino acids. Trimming removed 2 bases at V and 8 bases at J, with 15 bases between. Germline CDR1 and CDR2: MNHEY and SVGEGT. CDR3 coding DNA: TGTGCCAGCAGTTACCAAGGAATGTCGAGGGGCTACACCTTC. Translated, it gives CASSYQGMSRGYTF.

This clonotype was seen only a few times. The genes are TRBV30 and TRBJ2-1, with unresolved D. V lost 0 bases to trimming and J lost 6 bases, with 6 bases between them. CDR1 is GTSNPN, CDR2 SVGIG, per germline (reference sequence). The CDR3 covers 12 residues. CDR3 protein: CAWSVLSNEQFF. CDR3 DNA: TGTGCCTGGAGTGTACTAAGCAATGAGCAGTTCTTC.

At least ten counts were recorded for this clonotype. The chain links TRBV7-6 to TRBJ2-1, with 7 bases identical to TRBD2. Trimming took 6 bases from V and 5 from J; bases not matched to a gene: 4. Germline V CDR1 and CDR2: SGHVS, FNYEAQ. The CDR3 is 13 residues long. The chain's CDR3 is CASRGTKNNEQFF. The CDR3 nucleotides are TGTGCCAGCAGGGGGACTAAAAACAATGAGCAGTTCTTC.

This clonotype has a handful of counts. The chain is built from TRBV28 and TRBJ1-2; D uncertain. Trimming took off 9 bases at V and 4 bases at J, with 18 bases between the two ends. Germline V gene data show CDR1 as MDHEN and CDR2 as SYDVKM. There are 14 residues in the CDR3. This CDR3 reads CASEPQAIPYGYTF. CDR3 DNA sequence: TGTGCCAGTGAGCCCCAGGCCATTCCCTATGGCTACACCTTC.

The chain couples TRBV5-8 to TRBJ1-3, with D uncertain. This CDR3 has 14 residues. From germline, CDR1 is SGHTS and CDR2 YDEGEE. V lost 0 bases, J lost 8 bases, and 12 bases lay in between. DNA of the CDR3: TGTGCCAGCAGCTTGGTATCAACTCGGGACACCATATATTTT. Translation: CASSLVSTRDTIYF.

In its sample, this clonotype was seen many times. The J gene is TRBJ2-7, the V gene TRBV10-3; 11 bases line up with TRBD1. The junction had 4 bases not matched to a gene; V was cut back by 4 bases and J by 5 bases. The CDR3 covers 14 residues. Germline V gene lookup returns CDR1 ENHRY and CDR2 SYGVKD. The CDR3 spells CAISGGQGANEQYV. For the CDR3, the DNA is TGTGCCATCAGTGGAGGACAGGGGGCAAACGAGCAGTACGTC.

Ten or more counts support this clonotype. The rearrangement joins TRBV5-1 to TRBJ2-1; D remains ambiguous. V was cut by 4 bases and J by 3 bases, with 17 bases left in between. This CDR3 contains 16 residues. Germline assignment: CDR1 SGHRS and CDR2 YFSETQ. CDR3 amino acids: CASSLGGSAGYNEQFF. The CDR3 DNA reads TGCGCCAGCAGCCTTGGCGGTTCGGCAGGCTACAATGAGCAGTTCTTC.

This clonotype came up many times. This sequence joins TRBV7-9 and TRBJ2-5; D call uncertain. The germline gives CDR1 SEHNR, CDR2 FQNEAQ (reference sequence). V was pared by 1 base and J by 9 bases, with 18 bases between. The CDR3 consists of 15 residues. This chain's CDR3 is CASSLVDSGLVSQYF. CDR3 in DNA: TGTGCCAGCAGCTTAGTTGATTCAGGATTGGTGTCCCAGTACTTC. The whole variable domain, filled in from reference TRBV7-9 and TRBJ2-5, reads DTGVSQNPRHKITKRGQNVTFRCDPISEHNRLYWYRQTLGQGPEFLTYFQNEAQLEKSRLLSDRFSAERPKGSFSTLEIQRTEQGDSAMYLCASSLVDSGLVSQYFGPGTRLLVL.

This clonotype was detected many times. The V gene is TRBV9, the J gene TRBJ2-1, with D possibly being TRBD1 or TRBD2 (6 bases each). Trimming removed 0 bases at V and 6 bases at J, with 13 bases between. Germline V gene lookup returns CDR1 SGDLS and CDR2 YYNGEE. This CDR3 contains 15 residues. DNA for the CDR3: TGTGCCAGCAGCGTAGGTGGGGGGCCTAGCAATGAGCAGTTCTTC. It translates to CASSVGGGPSNEQFF.

Ten or more counts support this clonotype. At one of its ends the junction is not consistent with the germline gene, which may arise from a read error. This chain uses TRBV12-3 or TRBV12-4 with TRBJ1-5; 7 nucleotides line up with TRBD1. The CDR3 covers 14 residues. The CDR3 nucleotides read TGTGCCAGCTCCTCCGTAGGGGGCAACCAGCCCCAGCATTTT. Protein product: CASSSVGGNQPQHF.

In this sample, this clonotype turned up many times. The rearrangement uses TRBV4-1 and TRBJ2-7, with D perhaps matching TRBD2 (6 bases). This CDR3 region has 15 residues. CDR1 and CDR2 from the germline V gene are MGHRA and YSYEKL. Trimming cost V 3 bases and J 2 bases, with 14 bases left between them. CDR3 DNA: TGCGCCAGCAGCCAGAGAGGAGGGGCCACCTACGAGCAGTACTTC. Its translation: CASSQRGGATYEQYF.

This clonotype was seen repeatedly, ten times or more. V and J are TRBV18 and TRBJ1-2; D is ambiguous. V gave up 1 base and J gave up 8 bases, with 8 bases separating them. Germline loops: CDR1 KGHSH, CDR2 LQKENI. This CDR3 region has 12 residues. CDR3 sequence (DNA): TGTGCCAGCTCACCACAGCTGAGCGGCTACACCTTC. Its translation is CASSPQLSGYTF.

On this clonotype: A much larger clone lies a single base off, so this may be a read error. The chain has TRBV7-3 and TRBJ2-3; no reliable D call. Trimming stripped 2 bases from V and 5 bases from J, with 17 bases between. CDR3 length: 16 amino acids. CDR1 is SGHTA, CDR2 FQGTGA, per germline. CDR3 coding DNA: TGTGCCAGCAGCTTACATGCGCTGGGGTGGCAAGATACGCAGTATTTT. Protein product: CASSLHALGWQDTQYF.